This entry lists 14 T cell receptor beta chains sequenced from one sample in a study of T cells in Graves' hyperthyroidism and ophthalmopathy. Amplified TCR beta CDR3 regions derived from RNA transcripts. An initial round of RT-PCR targeting the TCR CDR3 relied on the HTBI primer set. TCRdb reprocessed the multiplex PCR reads with MiXCR, giving one entry per CDR3 protein. The sample includes tens of thousands of distinct CDR3 sequences, approximately 53% seen only once; the top ten take 34%. Sample: peripheral blood or thyroid tissue (not recorded which). The receptors here all came from a man aged 18 to 29 with Graves' hyperthyroidism.

This clonotype has just one count. V is TRBV12-5 and J is TRBJ1-2; D might be TRBD1 (6 bases). The V end was cut by 3 bases, the J end by 3 bases, with 8 bases between. The CDR3 sequence is 13 residues long. CDR1 and CDR2 from the germline V gene are LGHNT and FRNRAP. The CDR3 sequence is CASGFRTDYGYTF. The CDR3 nucleotides read TGTGCTAGTGGTTTTAGGACAGACTATGGCTACACCTTC.

This clonotype was seen repeatedly, ten times or more. The chain uses TRBV20-1 and TRBJ2-3; weak D call: TRBD2 (5 bases). V lost 4 bases and J 2 bases, leaving 13 bases between the germline ends. CDR3 length: 14 residues. Germline CDR1 is DFQATT and CDR2 is SNEGSKA (reference sequence). As DNA, the CDR3 is TGCAGTGCTATCACAGCTAGCCTCACAGATACGCAGTATTTT. Translated, it gives CSAITASLTDTQYF.

On this clonotype itself: A much larger clone sits a single nucleotide away, making a read error possible. The V call is TRBV20-1, the J call TRBJ2-3; TRBD1 aligns across 8 bases. Germline loops: CDR1 DFQATT, CDR2 SNEGSKA (reference sequence). CDR3 length equals 14 residues. The DNA for the CDR3 is TGCGGTGCTAGGCGGACAGGGTTTACAGATACGCAGTATTTT. Amino acid sequence: CGARRTGFTDTQYF.

This clonotype was seen ten or more times. The J gene is TRBJ1-1, the V gene TRBV28, with D possibly TRBD1 on 6 matching bases. CDR1 is MDHEN and CDR2 is SYDVKM in the germline V gene. V was shortened by 3 bases and J by 3 bases, with 14 bases between the two germline ends. CDR3 length: 15 amino acids. The CDR3 nucleotides are TGTGCCAGCAGTTTGGCTGGGGGGGCTGACACTGAAGCTTTCTTT. This gives the protein CASSLAGGADTEAFF.

The J gene is TRBJ1-1, the V gene TRBV7-8; weak D call: TRBD1 (6 bases). Germline lookup yields CDR1 SGHVS and CDR2 FQNEAQ. V was trimmed by 5 bases and J by 0 bases, leaving 13 bases between them. This CDR3 spans 15 amino acids. CDR3 in amino acids: CASSATGLMNTEAFF. CDR3 nucleotides: TGTGCCAGCAGCGCGACAGGACTCATGAACACTGAAGCTTTCTTT.

The chain recombines TRBV10-3 with TRBJ2-7, with no clear D. CDR3 length: 13 amino acids. The germline V gene has CDR1 ENHRY and CDR2 SYGVKD. V was trimmed by 10 bases and J by 1 base, leaving 14 bases between them. The CDR3 loop is CASKGRQSYEQYF. The CDR3 bases are TGTGCCAGCAAGGGTCGGCAGTCCTACGAGCAGTACTTC.

On this clonotype itself: In this CDR3 the conserved last residue, phenylalanine or tryptophan, is missing, so a read error is likely. V and J are TRBV6-1 and TRBJ2-3; 7 nucleotides agree with TRBD1. The germline V gene encodes CDR1 MNHNS and CDR2 SASEGT. V lost 5 bases, J lost 3 bases, and 17 bases stayed unmatched. This CDR3 is built from 18 residues. The DNA of the CDR3 is TGTGCCAGCAGTCCCCCCAGACAGGGTTCCATTGCTACAGATACGCAGTATCTT. Amino acid sequence: CASSPPRQGSIATDTQYL.

This clonotype has only a few counts. CDR3: CASRPTGPPQYF. The CDR3 region has the DNA TGTGCCAGCAGGCCGACAGGCCCTCCGCAGTATTTT. The V call is TRBV16, the J call TRBJ2-3; perhaps TRBD1 as D (6 bases). The CDR3 has 12 residues. Germline CDR1 KGHSY, CDR2 FQNENV. The germline V and J ends were trimmed by 6 bases and 10 bases, with 14 bases remaining between them.

The chain uses TRBV20-1 and TRBJ1-5; possible D gene TRBD1, 6 bases. The germline V gene encodes CDR1 DFQATT and CDR2 SNEGSKA (reference sequence). Trimming shortened V by 5 bases and J by 0 bases, and 17 bases separated the two germline ends. The CDR3 extends over 16 amino acids. CDR3 in amino acids: CSAGVGGGRSNQPQHF. CDR3 sequence (DNA): TGCAGTGCTGGGGTGGGGGGCGGACGTAGCAATCAGCCCCAGCATTTT.

This clonotype was observed a single time. The chain is built from TRBV9 and TRBJ1-1; TRBD1 is a possible D gene (5 bases). The CDR3 extends over 13 amino acids. Trimming took off 2 bases at V and 10 bases at J, with 15 bases between the two ends. Germline assignment: CDR1 SGDLS and CDR2 YYNGEE. CDR3 nucleotides: TGTGCCAGCAGCGTCAGGTCCCCGGGGGGAGCTTTCTTT. Translation: CASSVRSPGGAFF.

The sample holds many counts of this clonotype. The V gene is TRBV7-8, the J gene TRBJ1-2; 8 bases map to TRBD1. In germline, CDR1 is SGHVS, CDR2 FQNEAQ. V dropped 0 bases and J dropped 6; count of bases not matched to a gene: 12. The CDR3 covers 17 residues. The CDR3 DNA is TGTGCCAGCAGCTTAGCTGCAGGGGGCGGTCATCAAAATGGCTACACCTTC. Protein product: CASSLAAGGGHQNGYTF.

There are a few counts of this clonotype. The junction and the germline gene differ at one end; a read error may be behind it. The V and J genes are TRBV5-1 and TRBJ2-3; D gene uncertain. The V gene's germline CDR1 is SGHRS and CDR2 YFSETQ. The CDR3 totals 15 residues. DNA of the CDR3: TGCGCCTGCAGCTTGGTTGGGGTTGGGACAGATACGCAGTATTTT. Translating it yields CACSLVGVGTDTQYF.

The rearrangement uses TRBV12-3 or TRBV12-4 and TRBJ1-6, with D hard to call. Trimming cost V 2 bases and J 9 bases, with 8 bases left between them. This CDR3 comprises 13 residues. This CDR3 is CASSLRWASPLHF. CDR3 in DNA: TGTGCCAGCAGTTTACGGTGGGCTTCACCCCTCCACTTT.

This chain uses TRBV9 with TRBJ1-6, with TRBD1 identical over 8 bases. The CDR3 runs to 14 residues. Germline CDR1 is SGDLS and CDR2 is YYNGEE. After removal of 0 bases from V and 7 bases from J, the junction contained 0 bases not matched to a gene. CDR3 sequence: CASSVGQGNSPLHF. In DNA, the CDR3 is TGTGCCAGCAGCGTAGGACAGGGGAATTCACCCCTCCACTTT.